Below are 15 T cell receptor beta chains sequenced from a single sample in a study of blood T cell repertoires in COVID-19. Sequenced by immunoSEQ multiplex PCR; TCRdb stores in-frame clones only, minus some. The table includes roughly 260,000 clones, approximately 86% detected once. The specimen was peripheral blood. Receptors originate from a young woman with acute or convalescent COVID-19.

The genes are TRBV11-2 and TRBJ2-1, with 8 bases aligning to TRBD2. Trimming at V came to 5 bases and at J to 9 bases, leaving 3 bases not matched to a gene. Germline lookup yields CDR1 SGHAT and CDR2 FQNNGV. This CDR3 has 12 residues. CDR3 amino acids: CASSLSGIEQFF. DNA for the CDR3: TGTGCCAGCAGCCTTAGCGGGATTGAGCAGTTCTTC.

The CDR3 nucleotides are TGTGCCAGCAGCTTAAACCCCAGGGGCGAGCAGTTCTTC. Its protein is CASSLNPRGEQFF. The V and J genes are TRBV7-2 and TRBJ2-1; weak D call: TRBD1 (6 bases). V lost 2 bases, J lost 10 bases, and 12 bases lay in between. CDR3 length: 13 residues. Germline V lookup: CDR1 SGHTA, CDR2 FQGNSA.

The chain uses TRBV6-2 or TRBV6-3 and TRBJ1-5; D unclear. This CDR3 has 15 residues. The germline V gene encodes CDR1 MNHEY and CDR2 SVGEGT. Trimming removed 5 bases from V and 0 bases from J, with 11 bases in between. CDR3 nucleotide sequence: TGTGCCAGCAGTCGACGGGGAGATAGCAATCAGCCCCAGCATTTT. It encodes CASSRRGDSNQPQHF.

Only a few counts were recorded for this clone. The chain links TRBV9 to TRBJ2-2, with D possibly being TRBD2 (6 bases). The V and J ends lost 4 bases and 2 bases respectively, with 9 bases between them. The CDR3 spans 14 residues. Germline lookup yields CDR1 SGDLS and CDR2 YYNGEE. CDR3 in DNA: TGTGCCAGCAGCATCGGGACTAACACCGGGGAGCTGTTTTTT. Its translation: CASSIGTNTGELFF.

The V and J genes are TRBV2 and TRBJ2-2; TRBD2 might be the D (5 bases). The germline gives CDR1 SNHLY, CDR2 FYNNEI. The CDR3 length is 14 residues. V shed 2 bases and J shed 2 bases, with 6 bases lying between them. CDR3 in amino acids: CASSERLNTGELFF. The CDR3 DNA is TGTGCCAGCAGTGAAAGACTAAACACCGGGGAGCTGTTTTTT.

J is TRBJ1-5 and V is TRBV12-5; a possible D gene is TRBD1 (5 bases). This CDR3 region has 12 residues. With 7 bases removed from V and 5 bases from J, the gap between germline ends came to 9 bases. Germline CDR1 and CDR2: LGHNT and FRNRAP. CDR3 nucleotides: TGTGCTAGTGCAGGGTGGGATCAGCCCCAGCATTTT. Translation gives CASAGWDQPQHF.

This clone has a single count. The J gene is TRBJ2-3, the V gene TRBV7-3; TRBD2 matches 13 bases. Germline V gene lookup returns CDR1 SGHTA and CDR2 FQGTGA. The junction had 2 bases not matched to a gene; V was cut back by 3 bases and J by 5 bases. This CDR3 has 15 residues. CDR3: CASSLGLAGKDTQYF. CDR3 DNA: TGTGCCAGCAGCTTGGGACTAGCGGGAAAAGATACGCAGTATTTT.

This chain joins TRBV7-9 and TRBJ1-1, with unresolved D. CDR3 length: 10 amino acids. V was shortened by 2 bases and J by 10 bases, with 5 bases between the two germline ends. Germline assignment: CDR1 SEHNR and CDR2 FQNEAQ (reference sequence). CDR3 nucleotide sequence: TGTGCCAGCAGCTTAAATAGAGCTTTCTTT. Translation: CASSLNRAFF.

The chain is built from TRBV10-1 and TRBJ2-1; 12 positions match TRBD2. Germline V CDR1 and CDR2: WNHNN, SYGVQD (reference sequence). This CDR3 is built from 16 residues. J was trimmed by 5 bases and V by 4 bases; bases with no gene match: 6. DNA of the CDR3: TGCGCCAGCAGTGGCGGACTAGCGGGATCCCACAATGAGCAGTTCTTC. Translation gives CASSGGLAGSHNEQFF.

This chain joins TRBV27 and TRBJ2-7, with 11 bases fitting TRBD2. CDR3 length: 14 residues. V was clipped by 5 bases and J by 3 bases; unmatched bases: 3. Germline V CDR1 and CDR2: MNHEY, SMNVEV (reference sequence). Written as DNA, the CDR3 is TGTGCCAGCAGTAATAGCGGGAGGGACTACGAGCAGTACTTC. It codes for CASSNSGRDYEQYF.

The rearrangement links TRBV28 to TRBJ2-7; TRBD1 matches at 7 bases. Germline V gene lookup returns CDR1 MDHEN and CDR2 SYDVKM. The V and J ends lost 4 bases and 7 bases, in that order; junction bases with no gene match: 10. The CDR3 runs 14 residues. The CDR3: CASSSGTAFLEQYF. The DNA of the CDR3 is TGTGCCAGCAGTTCAGGGACAGCCTTTCTTGAGCAGTACTTC.

This clone turned up a few times. The chain combines TRBV29-1 with TRBJ1-1, with no clear D. V gave up 8 bases and J gave up 6 bases, with 13 bases separating them. This CDR3 has 11 amino acids. CDR1 and CDR2 (germline): SQVTM, ANQGSEA. The CDR3 here is CSTYSGPEAFF. The CDR3 nucleotides are TGCAGCACTTACAGTGGCCCTGAAGCTTTCTTT.

The DNA of the CDR3 is TGTGCCAGCAGTACAGGGGGAAGTTCACCCCTCCACTTT. This codes for CASSTGGSSPLHF. The rearrangement links TRBV6-5 to TRBJ1-6, with 8 bases matching TRBD1. The germline CDR1 and CDR2 sequences are MNHEY and SVGAGI. The CDR3 totals 13 residues. The V segment lost 5 bases and the J segment 9 bases; nucleotides outside the gene matches: 3.

This chain links TRBV15 with TRBJ1-4, with 8 positions matching TRBD1. V gave up 3 bases and J gave up 8 bases; unmatched junction bases: 11. Per the germline V gene, CDR1 is LNHNV and CDR2 is YYDKDF (reference sequence). The CDR3 extends over 16 amino acids. The CDR3 DNA follows: TGTGCCACCAGCAGCGGGCTGGGACAGGTGGACGAAAAACTGTTTTTT. Translation: CATSSGLGQVDEKLFF.

This chain uses TRBV7-2 with TRBJ1-3; D unresolved. In germline, CDR1 is SGHTA, CDR2 FQGNSA. Between the trimmed V and J ends, which lost 2 bases and 3 bases, there was a span of 14 bases. This CDR3 is 16 amino acids long. CDR3 nucleotide sequence: TGTGCCAGCAGCTTATACTTTTTGGAGGGTGGAAACACCATATATTTT. Translated, it gives CASSLYFLEGGNTIYF.